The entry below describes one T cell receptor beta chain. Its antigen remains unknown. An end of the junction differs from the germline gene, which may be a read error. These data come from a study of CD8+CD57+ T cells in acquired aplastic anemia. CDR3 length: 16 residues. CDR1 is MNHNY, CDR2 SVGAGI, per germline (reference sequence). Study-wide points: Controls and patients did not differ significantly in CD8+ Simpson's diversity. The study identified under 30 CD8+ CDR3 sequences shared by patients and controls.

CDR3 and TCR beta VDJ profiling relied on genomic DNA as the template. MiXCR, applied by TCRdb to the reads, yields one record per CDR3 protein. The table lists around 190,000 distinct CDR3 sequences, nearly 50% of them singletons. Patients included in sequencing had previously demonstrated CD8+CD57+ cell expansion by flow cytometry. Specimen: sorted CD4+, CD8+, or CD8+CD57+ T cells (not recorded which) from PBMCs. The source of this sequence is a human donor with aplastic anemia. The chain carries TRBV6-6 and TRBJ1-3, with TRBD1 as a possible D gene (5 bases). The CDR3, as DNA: TGTGCCAACAGTTCTAACAGGTGGAATACTGGAAACACCATATATTTT. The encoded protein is CANSSNRWNTGNTIYF.